This T cell receptor beta chain was captured by sequencing in a study of identical twins. General observations from the study: Out-of-frame alpha sequences shared by twins showed excess low generation probability.

This clonotype was observed once. As yet, its antigen is unknown. Template switching supplied a universal primer site; unique molecular identifiers were carried on the cDNA. TCRdb used MiXCR to reprocess the 5' RACE reads, holding one entry per CDR3 protein. The data contain 540,000 or so distinct CDR3 sequences, approximately 20% of them singletons. These records were also assigned to another study, of yellow fever vaccine responses in identical twins.

The sequence was obtained from a young woman in good health. The sequencing sample was made of CD4+ T cells sorted from blood.

This CDR3 is CASSRGTSGAFEQYF. CDR3 DNA sequence: TGTGCCAGCAGTCGCGGGACTAGCGGAGCTTTCGAGCAGTACTTC. This rearrangement joins TRBV6-2 or TRBV6-3 to TRBJ2-7; 11 bases align to TRBD2. Germline V gene lookup returns CDR1 MNHEY and CDR2 SVGEGT. V gave up 5 bases and J gave up 6 bases; unmatched junction bases: 9. The CDR3 has 15 residues.